These 21 T cell receptor beta chains share one sample of origin, sequenced in a study of blood T cell repertoires in COVID-19. Data came from immunoSEQ multiplex PCR; TCRdb stores just in-frame clones and leaves some out. The sample has 150,000 to 200,000 clones, about 89% seen once. Sequencing was performed on peripheral blood. The source is a man between 18 and 35 years old who had recovered from COVID-19.

The chain uses TRBV10-3 and TRBJ1-2; weak D call: TRBD1 (6 bases). The V and J ends lost 0 bases and 8 bases respectively, with 16 bases between them. The CDR3 has 15 residues. Germline assignment: CDR1 ENHRY and CDR2 SYGVKD. The chain's CDR3 is CAISESGQLGAGYTF. Written as DNA, the CDR3 is TGTGCCATCAGTGAGTCAGGACAGCTAGGCGCGGGCTACACCTTC.

The gene calls are TRBV7-2 and TRBJ2-4; 11 positions match TRBD2. The V gene end was trimmed by 0 bases and the J gene end by 6 bases; junction bases not matched to a gene: 7. Per germline, CDR1 SGHTA and CDR2 FQGNSA. The CDR3 is 17 amino acids. Written as DNA, the CDR3 is TGTGCCAGCAGCTTAGCTCCTAGCGGGAGGTCAGGAAACATTCAGTACTTC. Translated: CASSLAPSGRSGNIQYF.

This rearrangement joins TRBV4-3 to TRBJ1-2, with a tentative D call TRBD1 (6 bases). The V and J ends lost 1 base and 4 bases respectively, with 10 bases between them. The CDR3 spans 14 residues. Germline values: CDR1 LGHNA, CDR2 YSLEER. This chain's CDR3 is CASSQAGAGYGYTF. CDR3 nucleotides: TGCGCCAGCAGCCAAGCAGGGGCAGGCTATGGCTACACCTTC.

The sample holds a few counts of this clone. The V call is TRBV6-5, the J call TRBJ1-3, with TRBD1 matching over 7 bases. The V gene end was trimmed by 2 bases and the J gene end by 8 bases; junction bases not matched to a gene: 12. The CDR3 totals 16 residues. CDR1 and CDR2 (germline): MNHEY, SVGAGI. CDR3 in amino acids: CASSYMGQSLSDTIYF. In nucleotides, the CDR3 is TGTGCCAGCAGTTACATGGGACAGTCCCTGTCGGACACCATATATTTT.

V usage is TRBV6-5 and J usage is TRBJ2-5, with 7 bases lining up with TRBD2. With V trimmed by 7 bases and J by 5 bases, 7 bases remained unmatched. The CDR3 is 13 amino acids. CDR1 and CDR2 (germline): MNHEY, SVGAGI. The chain's CDR3 is CASKSRGVETQYF. For the CDR3, the DNA is TGTGCCAGCAAGAGCCGGGGGGTGGAGACCCAGTACTTC.

V is TRBV3-1 (or the pseudogene TRBV3-2) and J is TRBJ1-2, with 10 bases aligning to TRBD1. V gave up 4 bases and J gave up 1 base; unmatched junction bases: 3. This CDR3 has 15 amino acids. Per germline, CDR1 LGHDT and CDR2 YNNKEL (reference sequence). The CDR3 bases are TGTGCCAGCAGCCTTTGGGACAGGGGTAACTATGGCTACACCTTC. It specifies CASSLWDRGNYGYTF.

This chain connects TRBV21-1 to TRBJ1-6; the table gives TRBD1 as D, unverified against the DNA. TRBV21-1 is marked as a pseudogene. The CDR3 contains 13 residues. The CDR3 protein is CASGQGWNSPLHF. The CDR3 DNA sequence: TGTGCCAGCGGACAGGGCTGGAATTCACCCCTCCACTTT.

V is TRBV30 and J is TRBJ1-1; the match to TRBD1 covers 8 bases. The length of the CDR3 is 15 residues. CDR1 is GTSNPN, CDR2 SVGIG, per germline (reference sequence). After removal of 1 base from V and 3 bases from J, the junction contained 7 bases not matched to a gene. DNA for the CDR3: TGTGCCTGGAGTGATAGCACAGGGGGTTACACTGAAGCTTTCTTT. Translation: CAWSDSTGGYTEAFF.

This clone occurred once. The chain employs TRBV6-5 and TRBJ2-1, with D perhaps matching TRBD1 (5 bases). Trimming stripped 5 bases from V and 3 bases from J, with 11 bases between. This CDR3 comprises 14 residues. From germline, CDR1 is MNHEY and CDR2 SVGAGI. Here the CDR3 reads CASSKDNLYNEQFF. CDR3 sequence (DNA): TGTGCCAGCAGTAAGGACAACCTCTACAATGAGCAGTTCTTC.

This chain links TRBV3-1 (or the pseudogene TRBV3-2) with TRBJ2-1; 10 bases agree with TRBD2. This CDR3 region has 17 residues. The ends lost 6 bases at V and 2 bases at J; junction bases unmatched: 10. CDR1 is LGHDT and CDR2 is YNNKEL in the germline V gene (reference sequence). In nucleotides, the CDR3 is TGTGCCAGCAGGCCAAGCGGGAGGGATGGGGCCTACAATGAGCAGTTCTTC. Protein: CASRPSGRDGAYNEQFF.

The chain combines TRBV5-4 with TRBJ2-5, with TRBD2 identical over 7 bases. After removal of 3 bases from V and 4 bases from J, the junction contained 9 bases not matched to a gene. Germline CDR1 SGHNT, CDR2 YYREEE (reference sequence). CDR3 length: 15 residues. CDR3 DNA sequence: TGTGCCAGCAGCTCGGCGGCGGGAGCGGGAGAGACCCAGTACTTC. Translation: CASSSAAGAGETQYF.

This sequence joins TRBV2 and TRBJ1-4; D not resolved. Trimming removed 7 bases from V and 5 bases from J, with 17 bases in between. CDR1 and CDR2 from the germline V gene are SNHLY and FYNNEI. This CDR3 has 15 amino acids. The CDR3 bases are TGTGCCAGCAAAAAGTCCCGGGAGCAGAATGAAAAACTGTTTTTT. This sequence encodes CASKKSREQNEKLFF. Using reference TRBV2 and TRBJ1-4 for the parts outside the CDR3, the full variable domain is EPEVTQTPSHQVTQMGQEVILRCVPISNHLYFYWYRQILGQKVEFLVSFYNNEISEKSEIFDDQFSVERPDGSNFTLKIRSTKLEDSAMYFCASKKSREQNEKLFFGSGTQLSVL.

The V gene is TRBV4-1, the J gene TRBJ1-2; weak D call: TRBD1 (6 bases). This CDR3 spans 17 amino acids. Trimming took 0 bases from V and 6 from J, leaving 20 bases between them. CDR1 is MGHRA and CDR2 is YSYEKL in the germline V gene. The CDR3 DNA reads TGCGCCAGCAGCCAAGATCTCACAGGGCCTTTCGGAGATGGCTACACCTTC. The encoded protein is CASSQDLTGPFGDGYTF.

The chain links TRBV30 to TRBJ1-2; perhaps TRBD1 as D (6 bases). The CDR3 loop spans 16 amino acids. V lost 4 bases to trimming and J lost 0 bases, with 18 bases between them. Germline CDR1 GTSNPN, CDR2 SVGIG (reference sequence). CDR3 region: CAWNKAYTGTNYGYTF. The DNA for the CDR3 is TGTGCCTGGAATAAGGCTTATACAGGGACTAACTATGGCTACACCTTC.

This clone was recorded only once. The V and J genes are TRBV9 and TRBJ1-1; a possible D gene is TRBD1 (6 bases). Germline V gene lookup returns CDR1 SGDLS and CDR2 YYNGEE. With 4 bases removed from V and 0 bases from J, the gap between germline ends came to 13 bases. This CDR3 is 15 amino acids long. CDR3 DNA: TGTGCCAGCAGCTTGGGGGCGGCTGTGAACACTGAAGCTTTCTTT. Protein product: CASSLGAAVNTEAFF.

CDR3 amino acids: CASSIRQPYSNQPQHF. The CDR3 region has the DNA TGTGCCAGCAGCATCCGACAGCCCTATAGCAATCAGCCCCAGCATTTT. V usage is TRBV21-1 and J usage is TRBJ1-5; the D call TRBD1 from the table was never checked on the DNA. TRBV21-1 is a recognized pseudogene. The CDR3 extends over 16 amino acids.

The chain combines TRBV18 with TRBJ1-2, with 8 positions matching TRBD1. The germline V gene encodes CDR1 KGHSH and CDR2 LQKENI. V gave up 6 bases and J gave up 2 bases; unmatched junction bases: 11. This CDR3 has 16 amino acids. In DNA form, the CDR3 reads TGTGCCAGCTCCCAGCAACAGGGGGAGGTAAACTATGGCTACACCTTC. Translating it yields CASSQQQGEVNYGYTF. The whole variable domain, filled in from reference TRBV18 and TRBJ1-2, reads NAGVMQNPRHLVRRRGQEARLRCSPMKGHSHVYWYRQLPEEGLKFMVYLQKENIIDESGMPKERFSAEFPKEGPSILRIQQVVRGDSAAYFCASSQQQGEVNYGYTFGSGTRLTVV.

The rearrangement links TRBV5-5 to TRBJ2-5, with a weak D call TRBD1 (5 bases). This CDR3 has 13 amino acids. Trimming left V 3 bases short and J 5 bases short, with 11 bases between. CDR1 SGHKS and CDR2 YYEKEE come from the germline V gene (reference sequence). The CDR3 DNA reads TGTGCCAGCAGCTCGACAGTTCCGGAGACCCAGTACTTC. Its translation is CASSSTVPETQYF.

This chain connects TRBV6-2 or TRBV6-3 to TRBJ2-1, with 7 bases fitting TRBD1. The CDR3 loop spans 13 amino acids. Trimming took 4 bases from V and 4 from J; bases not matched to a gene: 1. Germline assignment: CDR1 MNHEY and CDR2 SVGEGT. CDR3 residues: CASSSQGYNEQFF. CDR3 bases: TGTGCCAGCAGTTCACAGGGGTACAATGAGCAGTTCTTC.

The rearrangement uses TRBV3-1 (or the pseudogene TRBV3-2) and TRBJ2-1; 12 bases agree with TRBD2. Germline V gene sequence: CDR1 LGHDT, CDR2 YNNKEL (reference sequence). CDR3 length equals 16 residues. V dropped 0 bases and J dropped 5; count of bases not matched to a gene: 2. The CDR3 region has the DNA TGTGCCAGCAGCCAAGAAAGACTAGCGGGAGACAATGAGCAGTTCTTC. This gives the protein CASSQERLAGDNEQFF.

The rearrangement uses TRBV6-5 and TRBJ1-2, with D uncertain. The V gene's germline CDR1 is MNHEY and CDR2 SVGAGI. The CDR3 loop spans 13 amino acids. V was clipped by 2 bases and J by 4 bases, with 8 bases between them. CDR3 nucleotides: TGTGCCAGCAGTTACGCCGGACTCTATGGCTACACCTTC. Protein: CASSYAGLYGYTF.